This T cell receptor (beta chain) was documented in a study of graft-versus-host responses after intestinal transplantation. At the level of the study: Each patient got anti-thymocyte globulin induction, then tacrolimus and steroids for around three years. General study points: Some patients had graft-donor T cell macrochimerism. In their allografts, the ratios of graft-versus-host to host-versus-graft T cell clones were high.

TCRdb keeps only in-frame clones here, not all; method: immunoSEQ multiplex PCR. Of fewer than 85,000 clones listed, over 75% are singletons. This clone was seen just once. Its antigen is not identified. Trimming removed 5 bases from V and 6 bases from J; junction bases left unmatched: 9. This CDR3 has 14 amino acids. CDR1 and CDR2 from the germline V gene are SGHVS and FQNEAQ. The sample here was unstimulated CD4+ T cells sorted from spleen or lymph node cells, taken before transplant. This clonotype was sampled from a human donor who was the organ donor for an intestinal transplant. The chain combines TRBV7-8 with TRBJ2-7; 8 positions agree with TRBD1. The CDR3 DNA reads TGTGCCAGCAGCCCCGGACAGGGACTTGGCGAGCAGTACGTC. Its translation: CASSPGQGLGEQYV.